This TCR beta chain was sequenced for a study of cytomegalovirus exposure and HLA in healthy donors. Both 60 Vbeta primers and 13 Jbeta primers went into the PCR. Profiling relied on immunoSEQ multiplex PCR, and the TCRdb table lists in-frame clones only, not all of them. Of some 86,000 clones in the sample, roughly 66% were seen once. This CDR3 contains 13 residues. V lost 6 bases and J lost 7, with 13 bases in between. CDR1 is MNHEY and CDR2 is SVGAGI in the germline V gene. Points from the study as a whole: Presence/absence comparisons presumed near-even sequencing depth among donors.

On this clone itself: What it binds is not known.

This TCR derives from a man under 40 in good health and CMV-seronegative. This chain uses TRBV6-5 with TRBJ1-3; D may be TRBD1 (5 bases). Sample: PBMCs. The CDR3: CASRDTKRNTIYF. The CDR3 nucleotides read TGTGCCAGCAGGGACACTAAACGTAACACCATATATTTT.